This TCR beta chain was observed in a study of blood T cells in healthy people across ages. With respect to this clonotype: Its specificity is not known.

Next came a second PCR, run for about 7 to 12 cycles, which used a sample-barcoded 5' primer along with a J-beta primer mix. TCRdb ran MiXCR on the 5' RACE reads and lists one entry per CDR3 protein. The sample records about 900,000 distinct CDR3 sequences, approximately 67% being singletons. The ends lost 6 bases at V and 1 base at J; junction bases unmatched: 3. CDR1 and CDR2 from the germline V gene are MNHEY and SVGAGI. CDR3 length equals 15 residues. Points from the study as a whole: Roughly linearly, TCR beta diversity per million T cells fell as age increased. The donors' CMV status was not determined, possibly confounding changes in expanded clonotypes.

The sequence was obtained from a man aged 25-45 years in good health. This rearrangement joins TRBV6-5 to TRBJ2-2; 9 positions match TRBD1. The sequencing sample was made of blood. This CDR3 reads CASSGQGKNTGELFF. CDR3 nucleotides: TGTGCCAGCAGCGGACAGGGGAAGAACACCGGGGAGCTGTTTTTT.